The 27 T cell receptor beta chains presented below share a single source sample, sequenced in a study of Graves' ophthalmopathy and Graves' hyperthyroidism. Amplification from RNA transcripts yielded the TCR beta CDR3 regions. Amplification began with first-round RT-PCR using HTBI primers, then second-round multiplex PCR was performed. Using its own MiXCR run on the multiplex PCR reads, TCRdb lists one record per CDR3 protein. In the table there are approximately 37,000 distinct CDR3 sequences, approximately 52% of which are singletons. The specimen sequenced was peripheral blood. Receptors were obtained from an adult man with Graves' ophthalmopathy.

This clonotype was seen once. The rearrangement links TRBV6-5 to TRBJ1-2, with a weak D call TRBD1 (5 bases). The CDR3 has 14 residues. Deletions cut 8 bases from V and 4 bases from J, with 17 bases between. Germline V CDR1 and CDR2: MNHEY, SVGAGI. This CDR3 reads CASSSSGALYGYTF. The CDR3 DNA reads as TGTGCCAGCTCCTCTAGCGGGGCTCTCTATGGCTACACCTTC.

This clonotype was recorded at least ten times. The chain employs TRBV29-1 and TRBJ2-3, with 8 positions matching TRBD1. The trim removed 5 bases at V and 2 bases at J, leaving 9 bases unmatched. This CDR3 region has 15 residues. In germline, CDR1 is SQVTM, CDR2 ANQGSEA. The CDR3 reads CSVPPGQDTTDTQYF. The CDR3 DNA reads TGCAGCGTTCCCCCGGGACAGGATACCACAGATACGCAGTATTTT.

In this sample, this clonotype turned up many times. The chain recombines TRBV12-3 or TRBV12-4 with TRBJ1-6; D gene ambiguous. Trimming pared 7 bases from V and 0 bases from J, leaving 7 bases between. The CDR3 is 14 residues long. CDR3 nucleotides: TGTGCCAGCACCCGGGGCTCCTATAATTCACCCCTCCACTTT. Translation: CASTRGSYNSPLHF.

This clonotype was seen once. The chain combines TRBV10-3 with TRBJ1-5, with 7 nucleotides matching TRBD1. V was clipped by 7 bases and J by 3 bases; unmatched bases: 6. This CDR3 has 14 amino acids. In germline, CDR1 is ENHRY, CDR2 SYGVKD. The CDR3 loop is CAIKSTGDNQPQHF. CDR3 nucleotides: TGTGCCATCAAGAGTACAGGGGACAATCAGCCCCAGCATTTT.

Relative to its sample, this clonotype is medium-sized. The genes are TRBV15 and TRBJ2-7; a weak D match, TRBD1 (5 bases). V was trimmed by 3 bases and J by 4 bases, leaving 10 bases between them. This CDR3 contains 13 residues. Germline lookup yields CDR1 LNHNV and CDR2 YYDKDF (reference sequence). The CDR3 nucleotides are TGTGCCACCAGCAGGGGGCTGTTGTACGAGCAGTACGTC. Protein product: CATSRGLLYEQYV.

The chain carries TRBV5-4 and TRBJ2-7, with D perhaps matching TRBD1 or TRBD2 (6 bases each). There are 15 residues in the CDR3. Germline assignment: CDR1 SGHNT and CDR2 YYREEE (reference sequence). V lost 0 bases, J lost 7 bases, and 17 bases lay in between. The DNA of the CDR3 is TGTGCCAGCAGCTTGGGAGACAGGAGGGAAGGGGAGCAGTACTTC. Protein sequence: CASSLGDRREGEQYF.

At least ten counts were recorded for this clonotype. The chain carries TRBV6-2 or TRBV6-3 and TRBJ2-3, with a tentative D call TRBD2 (5 bases). The CDR3 has 14 residues. The V and J ends lost 4 bases and 6 bases respectively, with 14 bases between them. Germline CDR1 and CDR2: MNHEY and SVGEGT. The CDR3 region has the DNA TGTGCCAGCAGTTTCGGACTTAGCATGGATACGCAGTATTTT. This sequence encodes CASSFGLSMDTQYF.

The table lists this clonotype with many counts. The chain uses TRBV19 and TRBJ1-1, with 9 bases fitting TRBD1. Trimming at V came to 5 bases and at J to 5 bases, leaving 9 bases not matched to a gene. This CDR3 has 15 residues. Per germline, CDR1 LNHDA and CDR2 SQIVND (reference sequence). The DNA for the CDR3 is TGTGCCAGTAGTGAGTGGGGACAGGGAGCTACTGAAGCTTTCTTT. Its translation: CASSEWGQGATEAFF.

A word on this clonotype: The final CDR3 position lacks the conserved phenylalanine or tryptophan, pointing to a likely read error. The limits of the CDR3 on the DNA are not certain, so only TCRdb's listed CDR3 is given. The V and J genes are TRBV5-4 and TRBJ1-1; the table's D gene call, TRBD1, was not cross checked with the DNA. The germline gives CDR1 SGHNT, CDR2 YYREEE (reference sequence). The CDR3 totals 8 residues, both ends included. The CDR3 region is CASSLAGA.

This clonotype has only one observation. The chain employs TRBV5-4 and TRBJ1-6, with TRBD1 identical over 8 bases. The CDR3 spans 14 residues. V lost 2 bases, J lost 10 bases, and 5 bases stayed unmatched. The germline CDR1 and CDR2 sequences are SGHNT and YYREEE (reference sequence). CDR3 bases: TGTGCCAGCAGCTTAGGACAGGGCATCTCACCCCTCCACTTT. Translation gives CASSLGQGISPLHF.

This clonotype was observed many times. The chain couples TRBV19 to TRBJ1-2, with D tentatively TRBD1 (5 bases). Trimming took 2 bases from V and 1 from J, leaving 17 bases between them. This CDR3 has 17 residues. Looked up from germline, CDR1 is LNHDA and CDR2 is SQIVND (reference sequence). The CDR3, as DNA: TGTGCCAGTAGTATATCTGGCGGGACCGAGATTAACTATGGCTACACCTTC. It codes for CASSISGGTEINYGYTF. Full variable domain (rest looked up from reference TRBV19 and TRBJ1-2): DGGITQSPKYLFRKEGQNVTLSCEQNLNHDAMYWYRQDPGQGLRLIYYSQIVNDFQKGDIAEGYSVSREKKESFPLTVTSAQKNPTAFYLCASSISGGTEINYGYTFGSGTRLTVV.

This clonotype was observed at least ten times. This chain joins TRBV5-4 and TRBJ2-7, with 8 bases lining up with TRBD1. The CDR3 sequence is 15 residues long. The J segment lost 3 bases and the V segment lost 2 bases, leaving 7 bases of the junction unmatched. Per the germline V gene, CDR1 is SGHNT and CDR2 is YYREEE (reference sequence). The CDR3 is CASSFGQGINYEQYF. The CDR3 DNA follows: TGTGCCAGCAGCTTCGGACAGGGAATAAACTACGAGCAGTACTTC.

The V call is TRBV20-1, the J call TRBJ2-5; TRBD2 matches 8 bases. The germline gives CDR1 DFQATT, CDR2 SNEGSKA (reference sequence). V lost 7 bases and J lost 2; bases outside the gene matches: 3. This CDR3 spans 12 amino acids. CDR3 bases: TGCAGTGTCGGCGGGGGGCAAGAGACCCAGTACTTC. Translating it yields CSVGGGQETQYF.

The V call is TRBV24-1, the J call TRBJ1-2; weak D call: TRBD1 (5 bases). Germline CDR1 is KGHDR and CDR2 is SFDVKD. This CDR3 is built from 14 residues. V lost 2 bases, J lost 8 bases, and 14 bases lay in between. In nucleotides, the CDR3 is TGTGCCACCAGTGATTCTGGGGGGATTTCAGGCTACACCTTC. It specifies CATSDSGGISGYTF.

As for this clonotype: A junction boundary mismatches the germline segment, possibly from a read error. The V gene is TRBV12-3 or TRBV12-4, the J gene TRBJ1-3; the D gene is possibly TRBD1 (5 bases). The CDR3 has 12 amino acids. The CDR3 DNA sequence: TGTGCCAGCAGTTTATGGGGGAACACCATATGTTTT. It translates to CASSLWGNTICF.

The V gene is TRBV5-4, the J gene TRBJ2-6, with D possibly being TRBD1 (6 bases). Germline values: CDR1 SGHNT, CDR2 YYREEE (reference sequence). The V end lost 5 bases, the J end lost 5 bases, and 14 bases lay between the germline ends. This CDR3 spans 15 amino acids. The CDR3 coding sequence is TGTGCCAGCAGTCGACCAGGGGCCTGGGCCAACGTCCTGACTTTC. It encodes CASSRPGAWANVLTF.

The chain employs TRBV7-9 and TRBJ2-7; D uncertain. The CDR3 totals 13 residues. CDR1 is SEHNR, CDR2 FQNEAQ, per germline (reference sequence). Trimming took off 4 bases at V and 9 bases at J, with 16 bases between the two ends. DNA of the CDR3: TGTGCCAGCAGCTACGTAAACACAGATACGCAGTACGTC. It encodes CASSYVNTDTQYV.

This clonotype was observed at least ten times. V and J are TRBV20-1 and TRBJ2-2; 8 bases agree with TRBD2. The V gene end was trimmed by 1 base and the J gene end by 2 bases; junction bases not matched to a gene: 6. Germline CDR1 is DFQATT and CDR2 is SNEGSKA (reference sequence). There are 16 residues in the CDR3. The CDR3 nucleotides are TGCAGTGCTAGAGGTCATACTAGCGGAAACACCGGGGAGCTGTTTTTT. Protein sequence: CSARGHTSGNTGELFF.

This clonotype was observed many times. V usage is TRBV4-1 and J usage is TRBJ2-1, with 10 positions matching TRBD2. CDR3 length equals 16 residues. Per the germline V gene, CDR1 is MGHRA and CDR2 is YSYEKL. After removal of 6 bases from V and 6 bases from J, the junction contained 11 bases not matched to a gene. The CDR3 DNA follows: TGCGCCAGCAGGACAGAACCTAGCGGGAGCCTCAATGAGCAGTTCTTC. It translates to CASRTEPSGSLNEQFF.

This chain uses TRBV25-1 with TRBJ1-3; D call uncertain. V was trimmed by 3 bases and J by 10 bases, leaving 13 bases between them. Germline assignment: CDR1 MGHDK and CDR2 SYGVNS. CDR3 length: 13 residues. CDR3 loop: CASSETIGSTIYF. CDR3 DNA sequence: TGTGCCAGCAGTGAGACGATCGGGAGTACCATATATTTT.

There are many counts of this clonotype. The chain joins TRBV5-1 to TRBJ2-1, with TRBD2 matching 16 bases. CDR3 length equals 19 residues. The germline V gene encodes CDR1 SGHRS and CDR2 YFSETQ. The J segment lost 7 bases and the V segment lost 2 bases, leaving 12 bases of the junction unmatched. The CDR3 coding sequence is TGCGCCAGCAGCTTCTTAGGGACTAGCGGGAGGGCCGGATCGAATGAGCAGTTCTTC. Protein sequence: CASSFLGTSGRAGSNEQFF. Variable domain in full (rest from reference TRBV5-1 and TRBJ2-1): KAGVTQTPRYLIKTRGQQVTLSCSPISGHRSVSWYQQTPGQGLQFLFEYFSETQRNKGNFPGRFSGRQFSNSRSEMNVSTLELGDSALYLCASSFLGTSGRAGSNEQFFGPGTRLTVL.

This clonotype occurred once. The gene calls are TRBV9 and TRBJ1-2; no clear D gene. The CDR3 is 14 residues long. Germline V lookup: CDR1 SGDLS, CDR2 YYNGEE. Trimming cost V 3 bases and J 4 bases, with 13 bases left between them. The CDR3 DNA reads TGTGCCAGCAGCGAGGATAACCCCCTCTATGGCTACACCTTC. This encodes CASSEDNPLYGYTF. The whole variable domain, filled in from reference TRBV9 and TRBJ1-2, reads DSGVTQTPKHLITATGQRVTLRCSPRSGDLSVYWYQQSLDQGLQFLIQYYNGEERAKGNILERFSAQQFPDLHSELNLSSLELGDSALYFCASSEDNPLYGYTFGSGTRLTVV.

As for this clonotype: A junction end diverges from the germline sequence, so it may reflect a read error. The rearrangement joins TRBV20-1 to TRBJ1-5; 7 bases are a match to TRBD1. This CDR3 is 13 amino acids long. Germline CDR1 is DFQATT and CDR2 is SNEGSKA (reference sequence). The CDR3 DNA reads TGCAGTGCCAGAGACAGGGACGAACAGCCCCAGCATTTT. Translation gives CSARDRDEQPQHF.

The genes are TRBV29-1 and TRBJ1-3, with TRBD1 matching over 12 bases. The J segment lost 8 bases and the V segment lost 5 bases, leaving 7 bases of the junction unmatched. In germline, CDR1 is SQVTM, CDR2 ANQGSEA. The CDR3 spans 14 residues. CDR3 protein: CSVLPGQGADTIYF. DNA for the CDR3: TGCAGCGTTCTCCCGGGACAGGGGGCGGACACCATATATTTT.

With respect to this clonotype: A junction boundary mismatches the germline segment, possibly from a read error. The chain links TRBV10-3 to TRBJ1-2; a possible D gene is TRBD1 (5 bases). There are 16 residues in the CDR3. Looked up from germline, CDR1 is ENHRY and CDR2 is SYGVKD. CDR3 nucleotides: TGTGCCAGCAGTGCTGAGCGGGGGAGCTCCCATTATGGCTACACCTTC. Its translation: CASSAERGSSHYGYTF.

At least ten counts were recorded for this clonotype. This chain uses TRBV7-9 with TRBJ1-1; the D gene is possibly TRBD1 (5 bases). Trimming took off 0 bases at V and 6 bases at J, with 11 bases between the two ends. CDR3 length equals 14 residues. The germline CDR1 and CDR2 sequences are SEHNR and FQNEAQ (reference sequence). Here the CDR3 DNA reads TGTGCCAGCAGCTTAGCGGGCAGGGCGGCTGAAGCTTTCTTT. It yields the protein CASSLAGRAAEAFF.

The chain combines TRBV20-1 with TRBJ2-5; no firm D call. The CDR3 extends over 11 amino acids. Germline V gene lookup returns CDR1 DFQATT and CDR2 SNEGSKA (reference sequence). V lost 5 bases to trimming and J lost 7 bases, with 11 bases between them. CDR3: CSALQRRTQYF. The CDR3 nucleotides read TGCAGTGCTCTTCAGCGAAGGACCCAGTACTTC.